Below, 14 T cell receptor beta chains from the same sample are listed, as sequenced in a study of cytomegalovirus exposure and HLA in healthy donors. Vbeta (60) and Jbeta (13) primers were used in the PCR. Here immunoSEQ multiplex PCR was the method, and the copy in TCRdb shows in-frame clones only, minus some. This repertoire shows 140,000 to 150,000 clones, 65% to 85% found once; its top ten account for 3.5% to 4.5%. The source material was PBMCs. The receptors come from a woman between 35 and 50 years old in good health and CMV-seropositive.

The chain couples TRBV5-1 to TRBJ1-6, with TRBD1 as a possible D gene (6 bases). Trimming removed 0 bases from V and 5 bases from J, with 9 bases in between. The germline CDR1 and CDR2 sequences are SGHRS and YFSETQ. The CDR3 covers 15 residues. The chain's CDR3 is CASSLEGGDNSPLHF. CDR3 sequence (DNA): TGCGCCAGCAGCTTGGAAGGGGGTGATAATTCACCCCTCCACTTT.

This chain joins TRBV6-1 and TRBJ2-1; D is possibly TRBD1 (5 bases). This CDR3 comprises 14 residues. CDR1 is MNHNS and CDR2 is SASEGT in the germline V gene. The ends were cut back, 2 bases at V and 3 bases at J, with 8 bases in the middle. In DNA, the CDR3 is TGTGCCAGCAGTGAAAGACAGATCTACAATGAGCAGTTCTTC. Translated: CASSERQIYNEQFF.

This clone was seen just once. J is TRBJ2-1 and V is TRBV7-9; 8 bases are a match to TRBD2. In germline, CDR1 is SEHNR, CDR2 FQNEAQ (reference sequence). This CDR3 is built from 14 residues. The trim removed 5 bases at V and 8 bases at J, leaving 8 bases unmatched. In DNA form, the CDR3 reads TGTGCCAGCAGCGGCACCGGGACTAGTTATGAGCAGTTCTTC. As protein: CASSGTGTSYEQFF. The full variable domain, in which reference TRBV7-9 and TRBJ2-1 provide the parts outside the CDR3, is DTGVSQNPRHKITKRGQNVTFRCDPISEHNRLYWYRQTLGQGPEFLTYFQNEAQLEKSRLLSDRFSAERPKGSFSTLEIQRTEQGDSAMYLCASSGTGTSYEQFFGPGTRLTVL.

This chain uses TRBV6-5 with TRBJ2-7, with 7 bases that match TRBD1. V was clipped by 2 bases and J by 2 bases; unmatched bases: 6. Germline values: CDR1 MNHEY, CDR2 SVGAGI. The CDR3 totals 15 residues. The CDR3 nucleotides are TGTGCCAGCAGTTACCCGAACAGGGGCACCTACGAGCAGTACTTC. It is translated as CASSYPNRGTYEQYF.

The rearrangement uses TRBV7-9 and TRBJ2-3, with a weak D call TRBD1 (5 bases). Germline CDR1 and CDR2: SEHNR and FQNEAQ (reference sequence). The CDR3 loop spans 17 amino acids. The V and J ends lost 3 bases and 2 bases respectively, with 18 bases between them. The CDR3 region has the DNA TGTGCCAGCAGCTTCCCCGCCGCGGCAGGGTTCACAGATACGCAGTATTTT. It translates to CASSFPAAAGFTDTQYF.

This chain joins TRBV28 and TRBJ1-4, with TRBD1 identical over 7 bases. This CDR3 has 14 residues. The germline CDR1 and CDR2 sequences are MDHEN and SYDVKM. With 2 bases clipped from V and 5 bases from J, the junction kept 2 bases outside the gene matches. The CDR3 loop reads CASSLGQVNEKLFF. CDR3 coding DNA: TGTGCCAGCAGTTTAGGACAGGTGAATGAAAAACTGTTTTTT.

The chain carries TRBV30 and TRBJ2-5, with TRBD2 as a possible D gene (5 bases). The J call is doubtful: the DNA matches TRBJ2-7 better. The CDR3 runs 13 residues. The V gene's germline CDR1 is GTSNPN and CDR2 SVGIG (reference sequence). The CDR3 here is CAWSAGNSYEQYF. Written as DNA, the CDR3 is TGTGCCTGGAGTGCCGGGAACTCCTACGAGCAGTACTTC.

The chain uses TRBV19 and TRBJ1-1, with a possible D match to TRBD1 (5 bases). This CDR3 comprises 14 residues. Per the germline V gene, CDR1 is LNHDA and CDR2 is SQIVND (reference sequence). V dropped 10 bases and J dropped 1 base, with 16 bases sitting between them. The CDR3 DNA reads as TGTGCCACTCGACTGGGGGGTGGGAACACTGAAGCTTTCTTT. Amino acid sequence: CATRLGGGNTEAFF.

The CDR3 DNA reads as TGCGCCAGCAGCCAAGATGTAGCGGGCTCTGGAAACACCATATATTTT. Its protein product is CASSQDVAGSGNTIYF. This chain links TRBV4-1 with TRBJ1-3; unclear D gene. Germline V gene data show CDR1 as MGHRA and CDR2 as YSYEKL. The CDR3 length is 16 residues. V lost 0 bases, J lost 0 bases, and 9 bases lay in between.

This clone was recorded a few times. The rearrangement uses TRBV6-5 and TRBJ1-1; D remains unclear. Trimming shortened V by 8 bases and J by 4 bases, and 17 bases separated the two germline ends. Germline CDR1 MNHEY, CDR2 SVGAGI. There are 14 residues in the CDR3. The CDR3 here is CASAPRRRGTEAFF. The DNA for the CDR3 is TGTGCCAGCGCCCCTCGGCGACGAGGCACTGAAGCTTTCTTT.

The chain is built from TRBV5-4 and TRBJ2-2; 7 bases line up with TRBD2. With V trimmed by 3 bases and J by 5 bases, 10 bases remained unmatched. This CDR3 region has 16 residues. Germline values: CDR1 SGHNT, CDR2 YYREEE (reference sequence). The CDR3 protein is CASSWGRGGRTGELFF. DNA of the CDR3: TGTGCCAGCAGCTGGGGAAGGGGAGGGAGGACCGGGGAGCTGTTTTTT.

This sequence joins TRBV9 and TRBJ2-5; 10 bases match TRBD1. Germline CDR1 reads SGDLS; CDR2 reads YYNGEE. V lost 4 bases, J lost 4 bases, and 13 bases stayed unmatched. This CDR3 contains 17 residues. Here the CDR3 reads CASSSRLRDRGGETQYF. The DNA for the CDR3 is TGTGCCAGCAGCTCCCGCCTCCGGGACAGGGGTGGAGAGACCCAGTACTTC.

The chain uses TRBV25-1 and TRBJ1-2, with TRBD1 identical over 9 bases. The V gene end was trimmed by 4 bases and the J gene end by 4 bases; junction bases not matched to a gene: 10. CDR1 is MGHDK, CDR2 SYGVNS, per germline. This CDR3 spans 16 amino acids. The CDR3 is CASSAPPGQGGYGYTF. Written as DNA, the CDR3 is TGTGCCAGCAGTGCACCTCCGGGACAGGGAGGCTATGGCTACACCTTC.

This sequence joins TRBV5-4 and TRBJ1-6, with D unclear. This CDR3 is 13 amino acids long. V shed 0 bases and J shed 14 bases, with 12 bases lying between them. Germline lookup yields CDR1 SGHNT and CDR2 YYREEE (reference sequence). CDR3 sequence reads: CASSLAERITLHF. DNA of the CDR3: TGTGCCAGCAGCTTGGCCGAGAGGATCACCCTCCACTTT.